The T cell receptor beta chain described here comes from a study of shared clonotypes between healthy human individuals. Produced via immunoSEQ multiplex PCR; TCRdb's table is partial and in-frame only. The table includes 2,500,000 or so clones, 92% detected once. Comment on this clone: Other DNA sequences of this sample code for an identical CDR3.

Germline V gives CDR1 MDHEN, CDR2 SYDVKM. The V and J ends lost 5 bases and 2 bases respectively, with 7 bases between them. The CDR3 runs 13 residues. The sample was naive CD4+ T cells from PBMCs. Subset described: CD45RA+ positively selected. The clonotype originates from a man aged 18 to 29 in good health. Some clones in this sample may be carry-over from other donors' samples. J is TRBJ1-3 and V is TRBV28, with D tentatively TRBD1 (5 bases). The CDR3 region has the DNA TGTGCCAGCAGTCTGACAGCTGGAAACACCATATATTTT. This gives the protein CASSLTAGNTIYF.